This T cell receptor beta chain was recorded in a study of blood T cells in healthy people across ages. General study points: Considered underestimates were the diversity estimates obtained from one million T cells.

A remark on this clonotype: The antigen is not known.

Trimming pared 7 bases from V and 0 bases from J, leaving 19 bases between. This CDR3 has 17 amino acids. Looked up from germline, CDR1 is SGHDT and CDR2 is YYEEEE. A sample-barcoded 5' primer and a J-beta primer mix were used in a second PCR of roughly 6 to 11 cycles. TCRdb re-called the 5' RACE reads with MiXCR, one entry per CDR3 protein. The table has more than 900,000 distinct CDR3 sequences, under 30% seen once. Donors were healthy Caucasian individuals from Russia aged about 6 to 90. This sample also belongs to another study, concerning T cells of mothers and their children.

This TCR came from a girl aged 2-10 years in good health. The chain is built from TRBV5-6 and TRBJ2-2, with a weak D call TRBD2 (6 bases). The sample was blood. CDR3 nucleotides: TGTGCCAGCGGAGAAACGGGGGTCCTGCCGAACACCGGGGAGCTGTTTTTT. Its translation: CASGETGVLPNTGELFF.